The rows below give T cell receptor beta chains drawn from one sample of a study of identical twins. A single record per CDR3 protein comes from TCRdb applying MiXCR to the 5' RACE reads. The table includes nearly 650,000 distinct CDR3 sequences, under 8.5% detected once. This same sample was also taken into another study, of yellow fever vaccine responses in identical twins.

The specimen sequenced was PBMCs. The receptors originated from a woman aged 18-29 years in good health. The CDR3 runs from the conserved cysteine through the conserved F or W. The D gene is left open where the match is weak. Size is omitted from some rows. Given values are once, few, many or a class for expanded clones.

j_gene: TRBJ2-1
v_gene: TRBV28
abundance: .
d_gene: .
CDR3aa: CASSFRKDLFF
CDR3nt: TGTGCCAGCAGTTTTCGTAAGGATCTGTTCTTC

j_gene: TRBJ2-1
v_gene: TRBV12-3/TRBV12-4
abundance: few
d_gene: .
CDR3aa: CASSQPPGLGGNEQFF
CDR3nt: TGTGCCAGCAGCCAACCTCCAGGGCTGGGGGGCAATGAGCAGTTCTTC

j_gene: TRBJ2-3
v_gene: TRBV20-1
abundance: .
d_gene: TRBD2
CDR3aa: CSASPPAGGEADTQYF
CDR3nt: TGCAGTGCTAGCCCTCCAGCGGGAGGAGAGGCAGATACGCAGTATTTT

j_gene: TRBJ2-2
v_gene: TRBV3-1
abundance: many
d_gene: TRBD2
CDR3aa: CASSSSGNTGELFF
CDR3nt: TGTGCCAGCAGTTCTAGCGGGAACACCGGGGAGCTGTTTTTT

j_gene: TRBJ2-7
v_gene: TRBV6-1
abundance: many
d_gene: TRBD1
CDR3aa: CASSPRDRGSYEQYF
CDR3nt: TGTGCCAGCAGTCCCCGGGACAGGGGCTCCTACGAGCAGTACTTC

j_gene: TRBJ1-1
v_gene: TRBV24-1
abundance: few
d_gene: TRBD1
CDR3aa: CATSDSGTGNTEAFF
CDR3nt: TGTGCCACCAGTGATTCGGGGACAGGGAACACTGAAGCTTTCTTT

j_gene: TRBJ2-3
v_gene: TRBV28
abundance: many
d_gene: .
CDR3aa: CASSLGGRPGDTQYF
CDR3nt: TGTGCCAGCAGTTTGGGAGGCCGTCCCGGGGATACGCAGTATTTT

j_gene: TRBJ1-2
v_gene: TRBV6-5
abundance: many
d_gene: .
CDR3aa: CASSYRPDPTNYGYTF
CDR3nt: TGTGCCAGCAGTTACCGGCCAGATCCTACTAACTATGGCTACACCTTC

j_gene: TRBJ2-4
v_gene: TRBV20-1
abundance: few
d_gene: .
CDR3aa: CSARDSSTVAKNIQYF
CDR3nt: TGCAGTGCTAGAGACTCGAGCACCGTAGCCAAAAACATTCAGTACTTC

j_gene: TRBJ2-7
v_gene: TRBV19
abundance: few
d_gene: TRBD2
CDR3aa: CASSIGGGEQYF
CDR3nt: TGTGCCAGTAGTATTGGGGGGGGCGAGCAGTACTTC

j_gene: TRBJ2-2
v_gene: TRBV12-3/TRBV12-4
abundance: .
d_gene: TRBD2
CDR3aa: CASRWGGTGELFF
CDR3nt: TGTGCCAGCAGATGGGGGGGTACCGGGGAGCTGTTTTTT

j_gene: TRBJ2-5
v_gene: TRBV27
abundance: .
d_gene: TRBD2
CDR3aa: CASSRGGNGETQYF
CDR3nt: TGTGCCAGCAGCCGGGGGGGCAACGGGGAGACCCAGTACTTC

j_gene: TRBJ1-6
v_gene: TRBV20-1
abundance: few
d_gene: TRBD1
CDR3aa: CSARKTGGTQSPLHF
CDR3nt: TGCAGTGCTAGAAAAACAGGGGGTACGCAATCACCCCTCCACTTT

j_gene: TRBJ1-2
v_gene: TRBV7-2
abundance: few
d_gene: .
CDR3aa: CASSLARQGSGYTF
CDR3nt: TGTGCCAGCAGCTTAGCGCGGCAGGGGAGCGGCTACACCTTC

j_gene: TRBJ2-1
v_gene: TRBV20-1
abundance: many
d_gene: TRBD2
CDR3aa: CSARVREGLDNEQFF
CDR3nt: TGCAGTGCTAGAGTGCGGGAGGGCCTAGACAATGAGCAGTTCTTC

j_gene: TRBJ1-2
v_gene: TRBV24-1
abundance: many
d_gene: .
CDR3aa: CATSDSGSGYTF
CDR3nt: TGTGCCACCAGTGACTCAGGGTCGGGCTACACCTTC

j_gene: TRBJ2-5
v_gene: TRBV24-1
abundance: few
d_gene: .
CDR3aa: CATSDSPFWGSQETQYF
CDR3nt: TGTGCCACCAGTGATTCCCCATTCTGGGGTAGCCAAGAGACCCAGTACTTC

j_gene: TRBJ1-4
v_gene: TRBV29-1
abundance: .
d_gene: TRBD1
CDR3aa: CSVKLGTGAGKLFF
CDR3nt: TGCAGCGTTAAACTAGGGACAGGGGCGGGAAAACTGTTTTTT

j_gene: TRBJ2-3
v_gene: TRBV28
abundance: .
d_gene: .
CDR3aa: CASSPTGTPVYTDTQYF
CDR3nt: TGTGCCAGCAGTCCTACCGGGACACCCGTTTACACAGATACGCAGTATTTT

j_gene: TRBJ1-5
v_gene: TRBV4-2
abundance: few
d_gene: .
CDR3aa: CASSQGRRSSNQPQHF
CDR3nt: TGTGCCAGCAGCCAAGGTAGGCGGTCTAGCAATCAGCCCCAGCATTTT